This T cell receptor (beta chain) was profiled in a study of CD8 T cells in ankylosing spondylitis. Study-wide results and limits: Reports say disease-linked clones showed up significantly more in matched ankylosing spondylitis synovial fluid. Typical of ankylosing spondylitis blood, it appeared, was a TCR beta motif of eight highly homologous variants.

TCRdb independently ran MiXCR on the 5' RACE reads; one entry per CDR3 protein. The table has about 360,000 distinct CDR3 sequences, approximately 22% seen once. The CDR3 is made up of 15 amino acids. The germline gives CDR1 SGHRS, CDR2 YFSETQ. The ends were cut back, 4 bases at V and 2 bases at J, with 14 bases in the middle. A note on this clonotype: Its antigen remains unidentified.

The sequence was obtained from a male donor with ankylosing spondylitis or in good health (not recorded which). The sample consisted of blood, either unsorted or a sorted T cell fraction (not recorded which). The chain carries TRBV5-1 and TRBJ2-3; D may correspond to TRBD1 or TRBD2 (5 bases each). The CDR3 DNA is TGCGCCAGCAGCCCCAGAGGGGCGTACACAGATACGCAGTATTTT. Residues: CASSPRGAYTDTQYF.